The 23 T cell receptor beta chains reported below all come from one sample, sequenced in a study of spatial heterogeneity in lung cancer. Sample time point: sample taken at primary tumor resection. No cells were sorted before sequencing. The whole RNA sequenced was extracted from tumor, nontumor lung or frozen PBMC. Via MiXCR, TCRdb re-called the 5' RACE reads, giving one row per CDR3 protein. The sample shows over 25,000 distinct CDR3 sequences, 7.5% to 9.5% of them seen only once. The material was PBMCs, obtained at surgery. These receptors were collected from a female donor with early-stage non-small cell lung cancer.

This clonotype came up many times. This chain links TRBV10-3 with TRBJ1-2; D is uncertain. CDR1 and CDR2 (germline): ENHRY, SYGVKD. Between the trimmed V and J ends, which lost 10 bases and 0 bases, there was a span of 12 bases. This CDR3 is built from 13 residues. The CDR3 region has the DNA TGTGCCAGCCGGGCCCTAGCTAACTATGGCTACACCTTC. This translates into CASRALANYGYTF.

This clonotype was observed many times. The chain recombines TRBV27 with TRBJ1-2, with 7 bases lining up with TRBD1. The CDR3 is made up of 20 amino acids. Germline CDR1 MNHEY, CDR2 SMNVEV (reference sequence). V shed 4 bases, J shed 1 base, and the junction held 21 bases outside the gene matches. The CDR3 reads CASSSRDRASSFYLNYGYTF. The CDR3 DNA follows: TGTGCCAGCAGTTCCCGGGACAGAGCCTCTTCCTTCTACCTTAACTATGGCTACACCTTC.

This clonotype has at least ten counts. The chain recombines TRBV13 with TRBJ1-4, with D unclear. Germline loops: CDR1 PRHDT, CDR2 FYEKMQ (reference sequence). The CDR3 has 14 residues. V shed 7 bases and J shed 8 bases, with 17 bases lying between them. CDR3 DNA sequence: TGTGCCAGCACCAAATCGTGGGGTCGGGAAAAACTGTTTTTT. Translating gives CASTKSWGREKLFF. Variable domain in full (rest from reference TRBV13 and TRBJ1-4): AAGVIQSPRHLIKEKRETATLKCYPIPRHDTVYWYQQGPGQDPQFLISFYEKMQSDKGSIPDRFSAQQFSDYHSELNMSSLELGDSALYFCASTKSWGREKLFFGSGTQLSVL.

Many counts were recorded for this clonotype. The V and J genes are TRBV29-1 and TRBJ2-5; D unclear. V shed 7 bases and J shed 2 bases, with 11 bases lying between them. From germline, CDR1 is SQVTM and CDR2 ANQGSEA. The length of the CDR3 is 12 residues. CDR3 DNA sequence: TGCAGCGCGGCGGCCTTACAAGAGACCCAGTACTTC. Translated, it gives CSAAALQETQYF. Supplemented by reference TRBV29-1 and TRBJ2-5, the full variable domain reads SAVISQKPSRDICQRGTSLTIQCQVDSQVTMMFWYRQQPGQSLTLIATANQGSEATYESGFVIDKFPISRPNLTFSTLTVSNMSPEDSSIYLCSAAALQETQYFGPGTRLLVL.

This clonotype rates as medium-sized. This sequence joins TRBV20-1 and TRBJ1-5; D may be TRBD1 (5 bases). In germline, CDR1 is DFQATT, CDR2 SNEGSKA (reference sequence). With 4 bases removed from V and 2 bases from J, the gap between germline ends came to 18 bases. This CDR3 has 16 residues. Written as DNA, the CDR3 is TGCAGTGCTACCTCGGGTCTTAGGGGTGGCAATCAGCCCCAGCATTTT. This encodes CSATSGLRGGNQPQHF.

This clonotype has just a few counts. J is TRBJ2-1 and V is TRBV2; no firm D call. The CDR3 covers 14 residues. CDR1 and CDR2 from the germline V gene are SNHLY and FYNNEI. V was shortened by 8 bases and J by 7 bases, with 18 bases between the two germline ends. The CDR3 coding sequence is TGTGCCAGCCATGAGGTACGGGTACGAAATGAGCAGTTCTTC. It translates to CASHEVRVRNEQFF. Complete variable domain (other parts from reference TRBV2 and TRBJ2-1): EPEVTQTPSHQVTQMGQEVILRCVPISNHLYFYWYRQILGQKVEFLVSFYNNEISEKSEIFDDQFSVERPDGSNFTLKIRSTKLEDSAMYFCASHEVRVRNEQFFGPGTRLTVL.

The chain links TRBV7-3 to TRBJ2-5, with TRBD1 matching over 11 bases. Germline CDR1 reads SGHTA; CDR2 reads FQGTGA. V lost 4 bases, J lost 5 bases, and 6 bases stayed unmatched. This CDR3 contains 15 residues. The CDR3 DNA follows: TGTGCCAGCAGCTCCGGACAGGGGGCCGGGGAGACCCAGTACTTC. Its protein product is CASSSGQGAGETQYF.

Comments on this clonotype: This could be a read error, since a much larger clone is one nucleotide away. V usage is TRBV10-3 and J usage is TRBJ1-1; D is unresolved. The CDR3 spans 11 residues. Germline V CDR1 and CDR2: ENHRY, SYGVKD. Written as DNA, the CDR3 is TGTGTCATCAGGCTGAACACTGAAGCTTTCTTT. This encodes CVIRLNTEAFF.

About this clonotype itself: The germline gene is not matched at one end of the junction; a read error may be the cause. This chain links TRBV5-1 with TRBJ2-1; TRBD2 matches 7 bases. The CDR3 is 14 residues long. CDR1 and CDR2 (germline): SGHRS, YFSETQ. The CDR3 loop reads CASSPGGTYIEQFF. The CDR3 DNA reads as TGCGCCAGCAGCCCGGGAGGAACCTACATTGAGCAGTTCTTC.

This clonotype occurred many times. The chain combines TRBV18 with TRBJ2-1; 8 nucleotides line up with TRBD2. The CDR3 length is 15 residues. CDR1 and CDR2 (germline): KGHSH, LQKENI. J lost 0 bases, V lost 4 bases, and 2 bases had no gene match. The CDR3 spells CASSLSGSSYNEQFF. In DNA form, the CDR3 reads TGTGCCAGCTCACTCAGCGGGAGCTCCTACAATGAGCAGTTCTTC. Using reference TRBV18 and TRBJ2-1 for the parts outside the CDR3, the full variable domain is NAGVMQNPRHLVRRRGQEARLRCSPMKGHSHVYWYRQLPEEGLKFMVYLQKENIIDESGMPKERFSAEFPKEGPSILRIQQVVRGDSAAYFCASSLSGSSYNEQFFGPGTRLTVL.

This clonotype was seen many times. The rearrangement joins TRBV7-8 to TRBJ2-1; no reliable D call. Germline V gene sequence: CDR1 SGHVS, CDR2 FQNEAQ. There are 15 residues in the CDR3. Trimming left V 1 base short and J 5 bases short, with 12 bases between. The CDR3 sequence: CASSLEVSLNNEQFF. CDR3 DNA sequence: TGTGCCAGCAGCTTAGAGGTTAGCTTAAACAATGAGCAGTTCTTC.

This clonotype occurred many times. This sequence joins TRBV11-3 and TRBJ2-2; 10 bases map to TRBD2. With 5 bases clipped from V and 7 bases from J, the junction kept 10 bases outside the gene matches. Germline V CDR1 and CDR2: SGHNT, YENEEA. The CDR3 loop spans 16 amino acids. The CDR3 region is CASSRGLAGVFGELFF. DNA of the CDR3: TGTGCCAGCAGCCGGGGGCTAGCGGGAGTGTTCGGGGAGCTGTTTTTT.

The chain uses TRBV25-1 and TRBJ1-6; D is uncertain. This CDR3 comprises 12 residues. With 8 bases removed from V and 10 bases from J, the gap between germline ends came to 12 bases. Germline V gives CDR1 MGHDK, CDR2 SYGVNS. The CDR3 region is CASSGWESPLHF. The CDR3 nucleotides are TGTGCCAGCTCAGGATGGGAATCACCCCTCCACTTT.

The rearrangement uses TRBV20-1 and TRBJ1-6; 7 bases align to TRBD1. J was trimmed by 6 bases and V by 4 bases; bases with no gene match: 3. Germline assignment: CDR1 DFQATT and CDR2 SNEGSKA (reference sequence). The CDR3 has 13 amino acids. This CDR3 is CSAMGTVNSPLHF. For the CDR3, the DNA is TGCAGTGCTATGGGGACAGTTAATTCACCCCTCCACTTT.

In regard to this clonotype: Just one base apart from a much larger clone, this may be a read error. CDR3 sequence: CSARTGEYTDTQYF. The CDR3 coding sequence is TGCAGTGCTAGGACAGGGGAGTACACAGATACGCAGTATTTT. The genes are TRBV20-1 and TRBJ2-3, with 8 bases matching TRBD1. This CDR3 has 14 amino acids. Trimming cost V 3 bases and J 2 bases; bases outside gene matches: 4. Germline CDR1 DFQATT, CDR2 SNEGSKA (reference sequence).

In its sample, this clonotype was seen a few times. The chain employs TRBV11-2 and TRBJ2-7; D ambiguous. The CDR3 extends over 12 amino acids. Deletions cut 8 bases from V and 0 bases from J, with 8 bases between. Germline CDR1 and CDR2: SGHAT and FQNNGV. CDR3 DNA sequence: TGTGCCAGCGCCTCATTCTCCTACGAGCAGTACTTC. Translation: CASASFSYEQYF.

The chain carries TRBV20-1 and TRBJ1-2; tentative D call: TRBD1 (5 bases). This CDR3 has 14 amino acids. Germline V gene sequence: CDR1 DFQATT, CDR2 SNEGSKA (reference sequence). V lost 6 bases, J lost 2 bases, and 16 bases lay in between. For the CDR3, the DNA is TGCAGTGCCCTACTATTTGACAGAAACTATGGCTACACCTTC. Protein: CSALLFDRNYGYTF.

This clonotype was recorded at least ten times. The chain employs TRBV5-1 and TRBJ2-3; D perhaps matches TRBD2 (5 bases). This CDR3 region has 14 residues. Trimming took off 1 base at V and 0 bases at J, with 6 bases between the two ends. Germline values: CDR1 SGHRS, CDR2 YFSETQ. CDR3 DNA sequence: TGCGCCAGCAGCTTGCAGCGGAGCACAGATACGCAGTATTTT. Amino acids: CASSLQRSTDTQYF.

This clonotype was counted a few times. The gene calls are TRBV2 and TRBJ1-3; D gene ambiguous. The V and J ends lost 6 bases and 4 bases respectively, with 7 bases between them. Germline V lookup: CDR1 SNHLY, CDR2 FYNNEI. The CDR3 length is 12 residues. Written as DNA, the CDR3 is TGTGCCAGCAGGGGTCCGGGAAACACCATATATTTT. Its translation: CASRGPGNTIYF.

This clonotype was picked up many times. In DNA form, the CDR3 reads TGCGCCAGCAGCCACTACAATGAGCAGTTCTTC. Residues: CASSHYNEQFF. The chain couples TRBV4-1 to TRBJ2-1; D ambiguous. The CDR3 extends over 11 amino acids. Germline V gene sequence: CDR1 MGHRA, CDR2 YSYEKL. V lost 3 bases, J lost 3 bases, and 0 bases lay in between.

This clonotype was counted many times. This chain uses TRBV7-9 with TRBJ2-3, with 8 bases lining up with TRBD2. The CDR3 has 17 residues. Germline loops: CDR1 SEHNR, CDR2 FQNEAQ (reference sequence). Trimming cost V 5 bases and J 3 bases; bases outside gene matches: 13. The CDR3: CASSAGAAGARTDTQYF. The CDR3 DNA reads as TGTGCCAGCAGCGCGGGGGCAGCGGGAGCGCGGACAGATACGCAGTATTTT.

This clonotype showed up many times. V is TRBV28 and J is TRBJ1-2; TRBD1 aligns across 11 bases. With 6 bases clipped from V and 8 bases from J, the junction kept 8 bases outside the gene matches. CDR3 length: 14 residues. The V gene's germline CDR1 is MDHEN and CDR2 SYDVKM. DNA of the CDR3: TGTGCCAGCAGCCCGGGGACAGGGGGTGGAGGCTACACCTTC. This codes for CASSPGTGGGGYTF.

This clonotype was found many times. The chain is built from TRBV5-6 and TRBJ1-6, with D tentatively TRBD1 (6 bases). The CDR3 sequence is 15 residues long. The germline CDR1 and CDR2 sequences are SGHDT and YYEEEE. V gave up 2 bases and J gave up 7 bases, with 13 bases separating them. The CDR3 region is CASSFQGQLNSPLHF. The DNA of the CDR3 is TGTGCCAGCAGCTTTCAAGGACAGTTGAATTCACCCCTCCACTTT.